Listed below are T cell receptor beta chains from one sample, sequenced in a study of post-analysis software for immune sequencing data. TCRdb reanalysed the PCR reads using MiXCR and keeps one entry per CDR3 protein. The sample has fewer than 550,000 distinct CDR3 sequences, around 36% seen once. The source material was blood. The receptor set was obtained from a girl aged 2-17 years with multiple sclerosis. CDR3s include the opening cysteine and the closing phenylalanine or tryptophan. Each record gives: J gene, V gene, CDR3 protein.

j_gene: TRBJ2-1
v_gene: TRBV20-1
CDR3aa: CSASLLAGGSSYNEQFF

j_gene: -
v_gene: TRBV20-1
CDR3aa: CSASEKTQYF

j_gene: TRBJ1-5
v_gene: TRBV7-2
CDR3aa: CASSHWGAGQPQHF

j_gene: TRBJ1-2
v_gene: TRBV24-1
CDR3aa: CATSDSQGDYGYTF

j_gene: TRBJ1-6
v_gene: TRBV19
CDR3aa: CASSALTGIVSPLHF

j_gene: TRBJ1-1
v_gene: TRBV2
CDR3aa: CARVPGGTEAFF

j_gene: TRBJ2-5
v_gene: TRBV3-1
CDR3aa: CASSPISLETQYF

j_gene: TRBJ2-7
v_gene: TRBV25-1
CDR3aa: CASSEWGERYEQYF

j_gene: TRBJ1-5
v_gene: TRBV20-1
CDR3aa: CSAPIPGLGQPQHF

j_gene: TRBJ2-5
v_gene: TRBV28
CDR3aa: CASSLISGGIKETQYF

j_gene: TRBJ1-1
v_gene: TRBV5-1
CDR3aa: CASRRDLGPEAFF

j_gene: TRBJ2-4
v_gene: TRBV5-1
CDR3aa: CASSLEPGPTDAIQYF

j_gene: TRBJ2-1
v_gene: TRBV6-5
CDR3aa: CASSYPASGEQFF

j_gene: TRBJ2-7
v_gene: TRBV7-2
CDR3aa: CASGGGHEQYF

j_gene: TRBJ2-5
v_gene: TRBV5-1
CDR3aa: CANSFTPGYQETQYF

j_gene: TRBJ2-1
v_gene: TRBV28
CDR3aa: CASSLGTFINEQFF

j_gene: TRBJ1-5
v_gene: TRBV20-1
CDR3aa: CSAIWDRGRTQPQHF

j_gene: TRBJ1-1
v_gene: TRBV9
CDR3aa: CASSATLNTEAFF

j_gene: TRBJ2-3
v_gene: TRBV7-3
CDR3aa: CASSSTSGGADTQYF

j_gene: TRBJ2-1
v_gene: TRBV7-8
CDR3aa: CASSLVRGGRSYNEQFF

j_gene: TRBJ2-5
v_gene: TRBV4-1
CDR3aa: CASSQEFLLAAQETQYF

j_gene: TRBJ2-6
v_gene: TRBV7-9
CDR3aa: CASSFEGRFSGANVLTF

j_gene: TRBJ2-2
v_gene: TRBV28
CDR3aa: CASRSLTGGLFF

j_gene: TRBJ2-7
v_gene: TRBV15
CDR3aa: CATSPGIGSYEQYF

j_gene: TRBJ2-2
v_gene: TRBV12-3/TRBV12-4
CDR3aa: CASRRTSGGRSNTGELFF

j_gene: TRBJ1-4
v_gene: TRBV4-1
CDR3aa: CASSQLQGETNEKLFF

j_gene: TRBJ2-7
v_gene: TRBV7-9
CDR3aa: CASSLGGTGEQYF

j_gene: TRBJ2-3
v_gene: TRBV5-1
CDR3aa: CASSLAASDTQYF

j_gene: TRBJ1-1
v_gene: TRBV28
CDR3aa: CASSLSTAINTEAFF

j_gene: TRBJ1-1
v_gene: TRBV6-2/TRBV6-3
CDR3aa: CASSSGGRTEAFF

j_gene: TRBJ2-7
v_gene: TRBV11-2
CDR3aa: CASSLGDRDLISSYEQYF

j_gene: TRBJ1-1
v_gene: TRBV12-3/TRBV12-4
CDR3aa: CASSLYPGMNTEAFF

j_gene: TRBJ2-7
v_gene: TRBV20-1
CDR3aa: CSARRGSLNNEQYF

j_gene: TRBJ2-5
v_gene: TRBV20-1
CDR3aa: CSGDPRLASGSVGETQYF

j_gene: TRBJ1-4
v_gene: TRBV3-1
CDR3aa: CASSQDASILEKLFF

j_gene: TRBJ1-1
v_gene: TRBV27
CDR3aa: CASSPTPGRIEAFF

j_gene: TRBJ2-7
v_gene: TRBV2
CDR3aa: CTSSRRGGSSYEQYF

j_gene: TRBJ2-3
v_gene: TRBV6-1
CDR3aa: CASSWDRTDTQYF

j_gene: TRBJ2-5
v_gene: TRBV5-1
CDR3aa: CASSSDRGWVSGRRAQYF

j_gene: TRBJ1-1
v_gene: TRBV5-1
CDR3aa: CASSSRRLSRDTEAFF

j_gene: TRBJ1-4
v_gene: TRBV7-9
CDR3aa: CASSRGTGDGNEKLFF

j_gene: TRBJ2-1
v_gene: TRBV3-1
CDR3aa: CASSLGLEAGTYNEQFF

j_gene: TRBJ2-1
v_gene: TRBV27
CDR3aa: CASRSKQGYYEQFF

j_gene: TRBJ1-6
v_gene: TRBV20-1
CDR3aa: CSAEDGGISSLVDSPLHF

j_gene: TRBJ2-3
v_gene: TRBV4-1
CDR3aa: CASSQLDRAGADTQYF

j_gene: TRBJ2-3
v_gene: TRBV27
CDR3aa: CASRPDATPSTDTQYF

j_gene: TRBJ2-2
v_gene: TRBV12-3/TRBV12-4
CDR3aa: CASSRRQGPNTGELFF

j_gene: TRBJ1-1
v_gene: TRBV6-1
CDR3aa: CASSEPSTTEAFF

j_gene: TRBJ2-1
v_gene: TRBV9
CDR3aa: CASSVETEFYNEQFF

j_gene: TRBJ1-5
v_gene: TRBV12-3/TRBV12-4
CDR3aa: CAGSGQVAFQPQHF

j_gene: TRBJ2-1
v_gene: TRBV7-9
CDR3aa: CASSFFRQGSYNEQFF

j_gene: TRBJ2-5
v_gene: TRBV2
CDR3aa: CASSPSDPTRETQYF

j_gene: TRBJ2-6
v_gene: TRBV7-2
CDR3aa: CASSRNRRGSGANVLTF

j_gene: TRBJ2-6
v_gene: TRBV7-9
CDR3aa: CASSLGWTGESSGANVLTF

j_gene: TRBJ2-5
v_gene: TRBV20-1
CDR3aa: CSARVVVAGAMRFQETQYF

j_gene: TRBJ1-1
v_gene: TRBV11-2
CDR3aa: CASSLGGDNTEAFF

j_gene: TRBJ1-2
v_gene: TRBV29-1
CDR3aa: CSVEGCYGYTF

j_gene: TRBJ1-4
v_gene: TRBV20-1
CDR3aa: CSANRQGLDEKLFF

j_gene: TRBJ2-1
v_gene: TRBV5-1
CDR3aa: CASSLALGQGTLNEQFF

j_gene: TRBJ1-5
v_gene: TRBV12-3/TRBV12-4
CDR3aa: CASSPPGRLNQPQHF